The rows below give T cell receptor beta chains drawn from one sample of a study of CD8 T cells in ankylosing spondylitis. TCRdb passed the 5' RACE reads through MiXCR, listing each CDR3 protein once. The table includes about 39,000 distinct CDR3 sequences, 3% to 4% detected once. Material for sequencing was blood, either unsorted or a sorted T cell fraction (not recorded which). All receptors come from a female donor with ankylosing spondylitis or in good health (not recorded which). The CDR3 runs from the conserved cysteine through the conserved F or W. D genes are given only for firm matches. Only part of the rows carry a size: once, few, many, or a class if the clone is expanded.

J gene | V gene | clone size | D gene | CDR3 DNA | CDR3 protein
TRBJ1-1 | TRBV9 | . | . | TGTGCCAGCAGGCAGGGTCATGGTAGTACTGAAGCTTTCTTT | CASRQGHGSTEAFF
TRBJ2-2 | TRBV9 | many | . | TGTGCCAGCAGCGTAGCTCGGGCGGGGCGGAACACCGGGGAGCTGTTTTTT | CASSVARAGRNTGELFF
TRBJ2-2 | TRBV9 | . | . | TGTGCCAGCAGCCTAGACGGGGCGAGCACCGGGGAGCTGTTTTTT | CASSLDGASTGELFF
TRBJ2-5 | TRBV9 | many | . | TGTGCCAGCAGCGTAGAGGGAATCGGGGGGACCCAGTACTTC | CASSVEGIGGTQYF
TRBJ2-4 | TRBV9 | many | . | TGTGCCAGCAGCGTAGAAGCGGGCCACCTTGGGGGGAACATTCAGTACTTC | CASSVEAGHLGGNIQYF
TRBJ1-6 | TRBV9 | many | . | TGTGCCAGCAGCGCAGTGGGGGCAACTAATTCACCCCTCCACTTT | CASSAVGATNSPLHF
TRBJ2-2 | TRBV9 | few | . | TGTGCCAGCAGCGTATTATTAACTAGCAAGGCCGGGGAGCTGTTTTTT | CASSVLLTSKAGELFF
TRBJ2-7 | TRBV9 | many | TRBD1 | TGTGCCAGCAGCCCGCGGGACAGGGGGACCTACGAGCAGTACTTC | CASSPRDRGTYEQYF
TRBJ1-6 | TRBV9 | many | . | TGTGCCAGCAGCCCAGGGGTTAATTCACCCCTCCACTTT | CASSPGVNSPLHF
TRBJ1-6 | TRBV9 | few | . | TGTGCCAGCAGCGATTATCGGGGGGGAGGTGCGTCACCCCTCCACTTT | CASSDYRGGGASPLHF
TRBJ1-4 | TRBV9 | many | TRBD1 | TGTGCCAGCAGCGTAGTGACAGGGGAAAAACTGTTTTTT | CASSVVTGEKLFF
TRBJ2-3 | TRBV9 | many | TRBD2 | TGTGCCAGCAGCCCCGCAGCGGGGGGAAGCACAGATACGCAGTATTTT | CASSPAAGGSTDTQYF
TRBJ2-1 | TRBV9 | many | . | TGTGCCAGCAGCGTAAGGGCTCGGTCCTACAATGAGCAGTTCTTC | CASSVRARSYNEQFF
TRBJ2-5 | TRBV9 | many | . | TGTGCCAGCAGCCCCAGGTCGGGCAAGGGAACCCAGTACTTC | CASSPRSGKGTQYF
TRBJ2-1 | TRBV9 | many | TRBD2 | TGTGCCAGCAGCGTCAAGGTCTTGTCGGGGGGGCCTTACAATGAGCAGTTCTTC | CASSVKVLSGGPYNEQFF
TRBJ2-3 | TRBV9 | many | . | TGTGCCAGCAGCGAGGGAGCCTTACGCTACACAGATACGCAGTATTTT | CASSEGALRYTDTQYF
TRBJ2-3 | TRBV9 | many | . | TGTGCCAGCAGCGTAGACCGGGGCAGCACAGATACGCAGTATTTT | CASSVDRGSTDTQYF
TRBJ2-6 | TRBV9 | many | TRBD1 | TGTGCCAGCAGCGTCTCACCGGGACAGGGAACCTCTGGGGCCAACGTCCTGACTTTC | CASSVSPGQGTSGANVLTF
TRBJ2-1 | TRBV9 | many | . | TGTGCCAGCAGCGTAGAAGGGGATCTTGGCGAGCAGTTCTTC | CASSVEGDLGEQFF
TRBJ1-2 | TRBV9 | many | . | TGTGCCAGCAGCGCCGAGTCCGTGGGCTATGGCTACACCTTC | CASSAESVGYGYTF
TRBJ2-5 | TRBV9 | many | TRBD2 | TGTGCCAGCAGCGTAGCTAGCGGGCGACAAGAGACCCAGTACTTC | CASSVASGRQETQYF
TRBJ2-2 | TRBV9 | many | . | TGTGCCAGCAGCGTAGGAGGGGAATCCACCGGGGAGCTGTTTTTT | CASSVGGESTGELFF
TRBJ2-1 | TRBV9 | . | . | TGTGCCAGCAGCGATGGGGGGGCCCGCTACAATGAGCAGTTCTTC | CASSDGGARYNEQFF
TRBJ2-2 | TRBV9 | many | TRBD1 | TGTGCCAGCAGCGTAGAGGGGGCGACCACCGGGGAGCTGTTTTTT | CASSVEGATTGELFF
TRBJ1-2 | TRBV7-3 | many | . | TGTGCCAGCACCTTACTTTTTGAGGGCGGGGGCTACACCTTC | CASTLLFEGGGYTF
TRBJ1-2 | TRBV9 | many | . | TGTGCCAGCAGCGTAGACCGGTTTTCTAACTATGGCTACACCTTC | CASSVDRFSNYGYTF
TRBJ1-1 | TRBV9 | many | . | TGTGCCAGCAGCGTAGGGTTTGAACTCCCCTCCCAGGGAGCTTTCTTT | CASSVGFELPSQGAFF
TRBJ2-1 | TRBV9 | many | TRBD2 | TGTGCCAGCAGCGTAGAGGGTAGCGGGGGGGCTCGGTCCTACAATGAGCAGTTCTTC | CASSVEGSGGARSYNEQFF
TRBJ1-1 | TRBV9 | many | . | TGTGCCAGCAGCGTAACACAGGGCACTGAAGCTTTCTTT | CASSVTQGTEAFF
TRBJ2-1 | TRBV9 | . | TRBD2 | TGTGCCAGCAGCCCATCAAGTCCGGGACTAGCGGGCCATAATGAGCAGTTCTTC | CASSPSSPGLAGHNEQFF
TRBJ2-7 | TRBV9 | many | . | TGTGCCAGCAGCTCGGGACTGCTCTCCTACGAGCAGTACTTC | CASSSGLLSYEQYF
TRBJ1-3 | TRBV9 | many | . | TGTGCCAGCAGCTTCACCCTTGAGGGGGGGGCCTCTGGAAACACCATATATTTT | CASSFTLEGGASGNTIYF
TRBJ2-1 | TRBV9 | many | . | TGTGCCAGCAGCCCTGACTATTTACCCTACAATGAGCAGTTCTTC | CASSPDYLPYNEQFF
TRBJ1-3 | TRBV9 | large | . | TGTGCCAGCAGCGTAGTGGGGGAAGGTGGAAACACCATATATTTT | CASSVVGEGGNTIYF
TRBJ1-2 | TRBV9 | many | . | TGTGCCAGCAGCGTAGAAGGGTCCTCACCTCTCTATGGCTACACCTTC | CASSVEGSSPLYGYTF
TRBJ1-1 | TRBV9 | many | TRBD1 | TGTGCCAGCACTTACTTGACAGGGGGCACTGAAGCTTTCTTT | CASTYLTGGTEAFF
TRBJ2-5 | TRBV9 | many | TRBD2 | TGTGCCAGCAGCGTAGAAACGGGGGGGCGAGAGACCCAGTACTTC | CASSVETGGRETQYF
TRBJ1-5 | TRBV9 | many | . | TGTGCCAGCAGCCGCGGGGAAAGTAGCAATCAGCCCCAGCATTTT | CASSRGESSNQPQHF
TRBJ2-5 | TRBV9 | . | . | TGTGCCAGCAGCGTCAGGGGAGAGGGAGAGACCCAGTACTTC | CASSVRGEGETQYF
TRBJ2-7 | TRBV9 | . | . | TGTGCCAGCAGCCCCGGGTCTACAGGGCTAACCATGGGGTACGAGCAGTACTTC | CASSPGSTGLTMGYEQYF
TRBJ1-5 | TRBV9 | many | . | TGTGCCAGCAGCGTAGGAGGGGGAGGCGGCAATCACCCCCAGCATTTT | CASSVGGGGGNHPQHF
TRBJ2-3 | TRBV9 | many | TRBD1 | TGTGCCAGCAACAGGGGAGAGGGCACAGATACGCAGTATTTT | CASNRGEGTDTQYF
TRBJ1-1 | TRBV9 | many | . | TGTGCCAGCAGCGTAGTACTGCCAACTGAAGCTTTCTTT | CASSVVLPTEAFF